Shown below are 15 T cell receptor beta chains from a single sample sequenced in a study of response to subunit inactivated influenza vaccine listed by TCRdb under 2018. The time point label, read with the paper, signifies: around 45 days after influenza vaccine administration. Libraries came from RT-PCR. TCRdb names Illumina HiSeq 2500 as the instrument used. Clones were called with MiXCR by TCRdb after fastp trimmed the public reads at Q25, and only in-frame beta chains were retained. Rows matching on CDR3 protein sequence are summarized as one entry with the most common DNA and genes. The sample yields about 530,000 distinct CDR3 sequences; 10% to 15% were counted once. Roughly 13% of the sample is held by the ten biggest clonotypes. The sample in question was PBMCs from blood, obtained 40 to 50 days after vaccination. The receptors were sampled from a man aged 50 or older who received an inactivated influenza vaccine. Donor details come from another sample of the same person, matched by shared clones.

The sample holds a few counts of this clonotype. The chain recombines TRBV20-1 with TRBJ2-3; D is unresolved. Trimming shortened V by 1 base and J by 1 base, and 9 bases separated the two germline ends. The CDR3 is 14 amino acids. Germline assignment: CDR1 DFQATT and CDR2 SNEGSKA (reference sequence). The CDR3 nucleotides are TGCAGTGCTAGAGTTAGTAGAGGCACAGATACGCAGTATTTT. This sequence encodes CSARVSRGTDTQYF.

The V call is TRBV10-3, the J call TRBJ2-7; TRBD1 matches 9 bases. The CDR3 contains 13 residues. Germline V CDR1 and CDR2: ENHRY, SYGVKD. V dropped 10 bases and J dropped 3; count of bases not matched to a gene: 7. The CDR3 bases are TGTGCCAGCCAGGGACAGGGTGGCTACGAGCAGTACTTC. Its protein product is CASQGQGGYEQYF.

The rearrangement links TRBV20-1 to TRBJ2-1, with D tentatively TRBD1 or TRBD2 (5 bases each). The CDR3 extends over 14 amino acids. Deletions cut 1 base from V and 0 bases from J, with 7 bases between. CDR1 and CDR2 (germline): DFQATT, SNEGSKA (reference sequence). The CDR3 DNA follows: TGCAGTGCTAGAGTAGGGACCTCCTACAATGAGCAGTTCTTC. Translating gives CSARVGTSYNEQFF.

The chain links TRBV18 to TRBJ1-2; no clear D gene. The V end was cut by 6 bases, the J end by 2 bases, with 10 bases between. The CDR3 is made up of 13 amino acids. CDR1 KGHSH and CDR2 LQKENI come from the germline V gene. The CDR3 is CASSQSENYGYTF. CDR3 in DNA: TGTGCCAGCTCGCAAAGTGAGAACTATGGCTACACCTTC.

The rearrangement joins TRBV15 to TRBJ2-7; 8 positions agree with TRBD2. Per the germline V gene, CDR1 is LNHNV and CDR2 is YYDKDF (reference sequence). The V segment lost 2 bases and the J segment 4 bases; nucleotides outside the gene matches: 7. CDR3 size: 15 residues. CDR3: CATSRSGTSGYEQYF. DNA for the CDR3: TGTGCCACCAGCAGATCTGGGACTAGTGGGTACGAGCAGTACTTC.

This clonotype was counted at least ten times. The rearrangement uses TRBV10-3 and TRBJ1-4; D gene unclear. Germline V lookup: CDR1 ENHRY, CDR2 SYGVKD. Trimming cost V 6 bases and J 0 bases, with 5 bases left between them. The CDR3 totals 13 residues. CDR3 protein: CAISEATNEKLFF. DNA of the CDR3: TGTGCCATCAGCGAAGCAACTAATGAAAAACTGTTTTTT.

In this sample, this clonotype turned up many times. The genes are TRBV27 and TRBJ2-7; 9 bases are a match to TRBD1. Looked up from germline, CDR1 is MNHEY and CDR2 is SMNVEV (reference sequence). The CDR3 runs to 15 residues. V lost 5 bases to trimming and J lost 3 bases; unmatched junction nucleotides: 8. CDR3 protein: CASSRYPGQGYEQYF. Here the CDR3 DNA reads TGTGCCAGCAGTCGCTATCCGGGACAGGGCTACGAGCAGTACTTC.

This clonotype was observed a few times. This chain uses TRBV15 with TRBJ2-7, with D perhaps being TRBD1 or TRBD2 (5 bases each). The CDR3 runs 13 residues. The V end was cut by 5 bases, the J end by 6 bases, with 14 bases between. Germline CDR1 LNHNV, CDR2 YYDKDF (reference sequence). The CDR3 region has the DNA TGTGCCACCAGCCTGGACAAGAGGGCCGAGCAGTACTTC. Translation gives CATSLDKRAEQYF.

Only a few counts were recorded for this clonotype. This chain connects TRBV7-2 to TRBJ2-3, with a tentative D call TRBD2 (7 bases). Germline CDR1 is SGHTA and CDR2 is FQGNSA. The CDR3 is 16 amino acids. The ends were cut back, 4 bases at V and 5 bases at J, with 19 bases in the middle. The CDR3 region is CASSSTAGAKGDTQYF. CDR3 nucleotide sequence: TGTGCCAGCAGCTCCACGGCGGGGGCAAAGGGAGATACGCAGTATTTT.

The rearrangement joins TRBV7-2 to TRBJ2-7; the D call may be TRBD1 or TRBD2 (6 bases each). This CDR3 contains 14 residues. Germline loops: CDR1 SGHTA, CDR2 FQGNSA. The V end was cut by 5 bases, the J end by 5 bases, with 16 bases between. The DNA of the CDR3 is TGTGCCAGCAGCGCTCAGGGGACTCGGAACGAGCAGTACTTC. Amino acid sequence: CASSAQGTRNEQYF. Supplemented by reference TRBV7-2 and TRBJ2-7, the full variable domain reads GAGVSQSPSNKVTEKGKDVELRCDPISGHTALYWYRQSLGQGLEFLIYFQGNSAPDKSGLPSDRFSAERTGGSVSTLTIQRTQQEDSAVYLCASSAQGTRNEQYFGPGTRLTVT.

This sequence joins TRBV11-3 and TRBJ2-1, with D possibly being TRBD1 or TRBD2 (5 bases each). Germline V gives CDR1 SGHNT, CDR2 YENEEA. This CDR3 has 16 residues. V was clipped by 5 bases and J by 3 bases, with 17 bases between them. Here the CDR3 DNA reads TGTGCCAGCAGCAGCTCCGGGACCACCTTCTACAATGAGCAGTTCTTC. Its translation: CASSSSGTTFYNEQFF. Filled out from reference TRBV11-3 and TRBJ2-1, the complete variable domain reads EAGVVQSPRYKIIEKKQPVAFWCNPISGHNTLYWYLQNLGQGPELLIRYENEEAVDDSQLPKDRFSAERLKGVDSTLKIQPAELGDSAVYLCASSSSGTTFYNEQFFGPGTRLTVL.

The rearrangement joins TRBV3-1 to TRBJ2-1; D not certain. CDR1 LGHDT and CDR2 YNNKEL come from the germline V gene (reference sequence). Trimming removed 3 bases from V and 10 bases from J, with 7 bases in between. The CDR3 totals 11 residues. Here the CDR3 reads CASSHTGEQFF. The CDR3 coding sequence is TGTGCCAGCAGCCATACCGGGGAGCAGTTCTTC.

V is TRBV18 and J is TRBJ1-2; 9 bases fit TRBD1. Trimming took 3 bases from V and 2 from J; bases not matched to a gene: 1. The germline V gene has CDR1 KGHSH and CDR2 LQKENI. The CDR3 has 14 residues. This CDR3 is CASSPDRGNYGYTF. CDR3 nucleotides: TGTGCCAGCTCACCCGACAGGGGGAACTATGGCTACACCTTC.

The chain has TRBV11-2 and TRBJ2-3, with D uncertain. CDR1 is SGHAT, CDR2 FQNNGV, per germline. V lost 6 bases to trimming and J lost 3 bases, with 10 bases between them. The CDR3 extends over 13 amino acids. CDR3 nucleotides: TGTGCCAGCAGGGGCCGAGCGACAGATACGCAGTATTTT. Translating gives CASRGRATDTQYF.

This clonotype was counted a few times. The chain has TRBV20-1 and TRBJ2-2; 9 bases are shared with TRBD1. Germline lookup yields CDR1 DFQATT and CDR2 SNEGSKA (reference sequence). The CDR3 spans 17 residues. The V gene end was trimmed by 3 bases and the J gene end by 0 bases; junction bases not matched to a gene: 8. Here the CDR3 reads CSASNHRDRANTGELFF. CDR3 nucleotide sequence: TGCAGTGCTAGTAACCACCGGGACAGGGCGAACACCGGGGAGCTGTTTTTT.